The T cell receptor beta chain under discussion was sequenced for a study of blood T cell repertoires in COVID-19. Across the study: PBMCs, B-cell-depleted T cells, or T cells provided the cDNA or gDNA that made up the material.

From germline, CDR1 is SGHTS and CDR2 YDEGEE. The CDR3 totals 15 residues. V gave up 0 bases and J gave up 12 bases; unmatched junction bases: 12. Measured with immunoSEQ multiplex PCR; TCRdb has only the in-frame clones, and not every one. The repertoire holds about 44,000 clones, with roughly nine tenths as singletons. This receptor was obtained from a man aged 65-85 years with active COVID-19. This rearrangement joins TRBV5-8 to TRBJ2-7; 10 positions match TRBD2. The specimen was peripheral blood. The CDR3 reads CASSLDSSGGSVWYF. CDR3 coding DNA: TGTGCCAGCAGCTTGGATTCTAGCGGGGGTTCTGTTTGGTACTTC.